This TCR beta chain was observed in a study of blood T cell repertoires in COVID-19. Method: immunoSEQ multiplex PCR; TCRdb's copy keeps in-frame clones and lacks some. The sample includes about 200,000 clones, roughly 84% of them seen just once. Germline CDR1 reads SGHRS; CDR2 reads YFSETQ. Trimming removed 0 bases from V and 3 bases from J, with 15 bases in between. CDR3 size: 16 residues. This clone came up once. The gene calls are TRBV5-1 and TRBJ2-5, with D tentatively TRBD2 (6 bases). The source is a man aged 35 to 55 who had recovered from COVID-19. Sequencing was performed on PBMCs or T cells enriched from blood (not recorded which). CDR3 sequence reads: CASSLALVGGKETQYF. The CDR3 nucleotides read TGCGCCAGCAGCTTGGCTCTGGTTGGGGGGAAAGAGACCCAGTACTTC.